A few counts support the clone carrying this T cell receptor beta chain. Its specificity is unknown. The data were taken from a study of blood T cells in healthy people across ages. Study-wide findings and caveats: TCR beta diversity per million T cells fell roughly linearly with age.

A second PCR of about 7 to 12 cycles used a sample-barcoded 5' primer and a J-beta primer mix. Samples each returned at least 3 million CDR3-containing paired-end reads. TCRdb re-derived calls from the 5' RACE reads in MiXCR, one entry per CDR3 protein. The sample includes some 760,000 distinct CDR3 sequences, roughly 25% of them seen just once. Germline CDR1 is SGHDN and CDR2 is FVKESK. The CDR3 is 12 residues long. V was clipped by 5 bases and J by 6 bases, with 9 bases between them. These data were likewise used in another study, on T cells of mothers and their children. That paper states: Researchers report slightly higher, though non-significant, overlap in related mother-child pairs than in unrelated pairs. No clone of persistent microchimeric T cells was detected.

The chain employs TRBV14 and TRBJ2-3, with D unresolved. This TCR came from a boy younger than 18 in good health. The specimen sequenced was blood. DNA of the CDR3: TGTGCCAGCAGCTCCTGGATCGATACGCAGTATTTT. Its protein product is CASSSWIDTQYF. The full variable domain, rest sourced from reference TRBV14 and TRBJ2-3, is EAGVTQFPSHSVIEKGQTVTLRCDPISGHDNLYWYRRVMGKEIKFLLHFVKESKQDESGMPNNRFLAERTGGTYSTLKVQPAELEDSGVYFCASSSWIDTQYFGPGTRLTVL.